A single sample gave rise to the 29 T cell receptor beta chains below, sequenced in a study of T-cell reconstitution after alpha-beta-depleted transplantation in children. TCRbeta library preparation incorporated unique molecular identifiers. One entry per CDR3 protein results from TCRdb running MiXCR on the PCR reads. The data hold roughly 150,000 distinct CDR3 sequences, with 8.5% to 14% observed a single time. The specimen was PBMCs, collected before TCRalphabeta/CD19-depleted stem cell transplant. These receptors were collected from a boy aged 2 to 9 with acute myeloid leukemia, due to receive a stem cell transplant.

The chain uses TRBV19 and TRBJ2-3; 7 nucleotides line up with TRBD1. The CDR3 consists of 16 residues. V dropped 3 bases and J dropped 4; count of bases not matched to a gene: 10. Germline V CDR1 and CDR2: LNHDA, SQIVND (reference sequence). The CDR3 protein is CASSIQTGLSADTQYF. The CDR3 bases are TGTGCCAGTAGTATCCAGACAGGGTTGTCGGCAGATACGCAGTATTTT.

Comment on this clonotype: A read error is possible here, since a much larger clone lies one base away. The rearrangement links TRBV18 to TRBJ2-6; either TRBD1 or TRBD2 may fit D (5 bases each). The CDR3 contains 16 residues. Germline-derived CDR1 and CDR2 are KGHSH and LQKENI. The CDR3 DNA reads TGTGTCAGCTCGCCTAGACTGGGGGCTGGGGCCAACGTCCTGACTTTC. Protein sequence: CVSSPRLGAGANVLTF.

This clonotype was recorded at least ten times. V gene TRBV24-1 combines with J gene TRBJ2-3; D not certain. This CDR3 has 16 residues. Germline CDR1 is KGHDR and CDR2 is SFDVKD. V gave up 4 bases and J gave up 1 base, with 14 bases separating them. The CDR3 loop reads CATSEPARSGTDTQYF. The CDR3 bases are TGTGCCACCAGTGAGCCCGCCAGGTCTGGCACAGATACGCAGTATTTT.

Many counts were recorded for this clonotype. The V gene is TRBV2, the J gene TRBJ1-6; tentatively, D is TRBD1 (6 bases). Looked up from germline, CDR1 is SNHLY and CDR2 is FYNNEI. Trimming left V 6 bases short and J 11 bases short, with 20 bases between. The length of the CDR3 is 15 residues. The CDR3 DNA is TGTGCCAGCAGCGACAGCTCCCTAAGGACAGCACCCCTCCACTTT. Protein sequence: CASSDSSLRTAPLHF.

Remarks on this clonotype: Being one base from a much bigger clone, this may be a read error. The V call is TRBV25-1, the J call TRBJ1-1; tentatively, D is TRBD1 (6 bases). CDR3 length: 14 amino acids. Per germline, CDR1 MGHDK and CDR2 SYGVNS. Trimming left V 6 bases short and J 11 bases short, with 22 bases between. As DNA, the CDR3 is TGTGCCAGCAGCGGGACATTATCCCGGGGCAACGCTTTCTTT. Translating it yields CASSGTLSRGNAFF.

Details on this clonotype: The junction departs from the called germline gene at one end, perhaps through a read error. This chain connects TRBV9 to TRBJ2-2, with no clear D. The CDR3 is 13 amino acids. The germline V gene has CDR1 SGDLS and CDR2 YYNGEE. In nucleotides, the CDR3 is TGTGCCAGCAGCGTAGCTGTCACCTGGGAGCTGTTTTTT. Translating it yields CASSVAVTWELFF.

The V and J genes are TRBV7-9 and TRBJ1-6, with D perhaps TRBD1 (5 bases). From germline, CDR1 is SEHNR and CDR2 FQNEAQ (reference sequence). Trimming took off 4 bases at V and 7 bases at J, with 14 bases between the two ends. The CDR3 is 15 residues long. In DNA, the CDR3 is TGTGCCAGCAGCTCCAGGGCCCTGATGAATTCACCCCTCCACTTT. Residues: CASSSRALMNSPLHF. The full variable domain, completed using reference TRBV7-9 and TRBJ1-6, is DTGVSQNPRHKITKRGQNVTFRCDPISEHNRLYWYRQTLGQGPEFLTYFQNEAQLEKSRLLSDRFSAERPKGSFSTLEIQRTEQGDSAMYLCASSSRALMNSPLHFGNGTRLTVT.

In its sample, this clonotype was seen many times. The chain couples TRBV5-1 to TRBJ1-1; D gene ambiguous. Germline V gives CDR1 SGHRS, CDR2 YFSETQ. The CDR3 contains 16 residues. The ends were cut back, 3 bases at V and 5 bases at J, with 20 bases in the middle. Here the CDR3 DNA reads TGCGCCAGCAGCTGGAGACGTAGAGGGAGGTGGACTGAAGCTTTCTTT. Protein sequence: CASSWRRRGRWTEAFF.

The J gene is TRBJ2-5, the V gene TRBV4-1, with 7 bases matching TRBD2. Germline-derived CDR1 and CDR2 are MGHRA and YSYEKL. This CDR3 contains 14 residues. The ends lost 0 bases at V and 5 bases at J; junction bases unmatched: 3. The CDR3 bases are TGCGCCAGCAGCCAAGAGGGGCGGGGGGAGACCCAGTACTTC. As protein: CASSQEGRGETQYF.

This clonotype was counted many times. The chain combines TRBV12-3 or TRBV12-4 with TRBJ1-1, with D possibly being TRBD1 (5 bases). This CDR3 is 13 amino acids long. V was trimmed by 7 bases and J by 1 base, leaving 10 bases between them. The CDR3 reads CASTQTGNTEAFF. The DNA for the CDR3 is TGTGCCAGCACCCAAACAGGGAACACTGAAGCTTTCTTT.

This clonotype was recorded at least ten times. The V call is TRBV20-1, the J call TRBJ2-2, with D possibly matching TRBD2 (5 bases). The ends were cut back, 5 bases at V and 3 bases at J, with 16 bases in the middle. Germline V gene lookup returns CDR1 DFQATT and CDR2 SNEGSKA (reference sequence). The CDR3 has 15 amino acids. The CDR3 coding sequence is TGCAGTGCTTCGGATTACGGGCGGGACACCGGGGAGCTGTTTTTT. Translating gives CSASDYGRDTGELFF.

In its sample, this clonotype was seen many times. CDR3 DNA sequence: TGTGCCAGCAGTTTAGGGGCAGGCACTGAAGCTTTCTTT. Translating gives CASSLGAGTEAFF. This chain uses TRBV27 with TRBJ1-1; TRBD1 might be the D (5 bases). The CDR3 is made up of 13 amino acids. Between the trimmed V and J ends, which lost 2 bases and 4 bases, there was a span of 8 bases. Germline V gene lookup returns CDR1 MNHEY and CDR2 SMNVEV (reference sequence).

In its sample, this clonotype was seen many times. The chain links TRBV28 to TRBJ2-2, with 12 bases matching TRBD2. V dropped 3 bases and J dropped 7; count of bases not matched to a gene: 15. Looked up from germline, CDR1 is MDHEN and CDR2 is SYDVKM. This CDR3 comprises 19 residues. The CDR3, as DNA: TGTGCCAGCAGTTTCCATGGGACTAGCGGGCCCATTGGGGGCGGGGAGCTGTTTTTT. Translating gives CASSFHGTSGPIGGGELFF.

This clonotype was seen repeatedly, ten times or more. This chain links TRBV27 with TRBJ2-1; unclear D gene. V lost 4 bases and J lost 1, with 8 bases in between. The germline V gene encodes CDR1 MNHEY and CDR2 SMNVEV (reference sequence). This CDR3 comprises 14 residues. The CDR3 coding sequence is TGTGCCAGCAGTTCCCCCGGTTCCTACAATGAGCAGTTCTTC. It yields the protein CASSSPGSYNEQFF.

This clonotype was counted many times. This sequence joins TRBV15 and TRBJ1-5; possibly TRBD1 for D (6 bases). Germline V CDR1 and CDR2: LNHNV, YYDKDF (reference sequence). V was trimmed by 3 bases and J by 1 base, leaving 16 bases between them. CDR3 length: 17 residues. This CDR3 reads CATSRDRASGSNQPQHF. The CDR3, as DNA: TGTGCCACCAGCAGGGACAGAGCCTCTGGGAGCAATCAGCCCCAGCATTTT.

This clonotype came up many times. The rearrangement links TRBV11-3 to TRBJ2-2; D is ambiguous. This CDR3 region has 12 residues. Germline V CDR1 and CDR2: SGHNT, YENEEA. Deletions cut 4 bases from V and 3 bases from J, with 3 bases between. The CDR3 region is CASSSHTGELFF. The CDR3 coding sequence is TGTGCCAGCAGCTCCCACACCGGGGAGCTGTTTTTT.

There are many counts of this clonotype. J is TRBJ1-3 and V is TRBV12-3 or TRBV12-4; D call uncertain. CDR3 length: 15 amino acids. V dropped 6 bases and J dropped 0 bases, with 12 bases sitting between them. CDR3 sequence: CASRPTLSSGNTIYF. In nucleotides, the CDR3 is TGTGCCAGCAGACCTACCCTAAGCTCTGGAAACACCATATATTTT.

This clonotype was observed at least ten times. CDR3 in DNA: TGTGCCAGCAGCCAGGTAAACCGGGACTCTGGAAACACCATATATTTT. As protein: CASSQVNRDSGNTIYF. J is TRBJ1-3 and V is TRBV3-1, with D uncertain. V was pared by 3 bases and J by 0 bases, with 12 bases between. Germline CDR1 reads LGHDT; CDR2 reads YNNKEL (reference sequence). CDR3 length equals 16 residues.

This clonotype has at least ten counts. The chain couples TRBV5-1 to TRBJ2-1, with D uncertain. V lost 4 bases and J 9 bases, leaving 8 bases between the germline ends. This CDR3 region has 11 residues. Germline CDR1 reads SGHRS; CDR2 reads YFSETQ. CDR3 nucleotide sequence: TGCGCCAGCAGCCACGGGCCTGAGCAGTTCTTC. Protein: CASSHGPEQFF.

This clonotype was recorded many times. This chain connects TRBV7-6 to TRBJ2-1; no reliable D call. V was clipped by 0 bases and J by 5 bases, with 2 bases between them. There are 12 residues in the CDR3. Germline CDR1 SGHVS, CDR2 FNYEAQ. The chain's CDR3 is CASSLADNEQFF. As DNA, the CDR3 is TGTGCCAGCAGCTTAGCGGACAATGAGCAGTTCTTC.

In this sample, this clonotype turned up many times. This rearrangement joins TRBV6-2 or TRBV6-3 to TRBJ1-5; 9 bases line up with TRBD1. The ends lost 6 bases at V and 6 bases at J; junction bases unmatched: 3. This CDR3 contains 13 residues. The germline V gene has CDR1 MNHEY and CDR2 SVGEGT. The CDR3 spells CASRNRGLQPQHF. CDR3 sequence (DNA): TGTGCCAGCAGGAACAGGGGGCTTCAGCCCCAGCATTTT.

This clonotype has at least ten counts. The chain combines TRBV4-1 with TRBJ1-2; TRBD1 might be the D (6 bases). The CDR3 consists of 15 residues. Germline CDR1 reads MGHRA; CDR2 reads YSYEKL. With 1 base removed from V and 5 bases from J, the gap between germline ends came to 14 bases. In nucleotides, the CDR3 is TGCGCCAGCAGCCAAGGCCTGGGACAAAAGTATGGCTACACCTTC. It specifies CASSQGLGQKYGYTF.

This clonotype occurred many times. The V gene is TRBV29-1, the J gene TRBJ1-1; no firm D call. Germline CDR1 and CDR2: SQVTM and ANQGSEA. CDR3 size: 14 residues. V dropped 7 bases and J dropped 4 bases, with 19 bases sitting between them. Here the CDR3 DNA reads TGCAGCGCCCGGGCGTGGGTTTCTGCCACTGAAGCTTTCTTT. It is translated as CSARAWVSATEAFF.

This clonotype was picked up many times. The chain uses TRBV2 and TRBJ1-6; D uncertain. The germline V gene has CDR1 SNHLY and CDR2 FYNNEI. The ends were cut back, 10 bases at V and 7 bases at J, with 17 bases in the middle. CDR3 length equals 14 residues. In nucleotides, the CDR3 is TGTGCCACCACTCGGGAGGGAGGAAATTCACCCCTCCACTTT. As protein: CATTREGGNSPLHF.

This clonotype came up many times. J is TRBJ2-7 and V is TRBV14; 13 nucleotides agree with TRBD2. Germline CDR1 reads SGHDN; CDR2 reads FVKESK. CDR3 length equals 18 residues. J gave up 0 bases and V 2 bases, and 7 bases lay outside the gene matches. CDR3: CASSQPGTSGTSSYEQYF. The DNA of the CDR3 is TGTGCCAGCAGCCAACCCGGGACTAGCGGGACAAGCTCCTACGAGCAGTACTTC.

The gene calls are TRBV6-1 and TRBJ2-6; TRBD2 agrees at 13 bases. The CDR3 contains 15 residues. Germline lookup yields CDR1 MNHNS and CDR2 SASEGT. V gave up 11 bases and J gave up 0 bases; unmatched junction bases: 1. CDR3 in DNA: TGTGCCGGGACTAGCGGGGACTCTGGGGCCAACGTCCTGACTTTC. Translating gives CAGTSGDSGANVLTF.

This clonotype was recorded at least ten times. The J gene is TRBJ2-3, the V gene TRBV20-1; TRBD2 matches 7 bases. The CDR3 contains 14 residues. Germline assignment: CDR1 DFQATT and CDR2 SNEGSKA (reference sequence). With V trimmed by 6 bases and J by 4 bases, 10 bases remained unmatched. The CDR3 spells CSAAQLTSADTQYF. CDR3 nucleotide sequence: TGCAGTGCCGCACAGCTTACTAGCGCAGATACGCAGTATTTT.

This clonotype has at least ten counts. This chain connects TRBV29-1 to TRBJ1-1; 8 nucleotides agree with TRBD1. Looked up from germline, CDR1 is SQVTM and CDR2 is ANQGSEA. The CDR3 consists of 11 residues. Germline trimming cut 7 bases from V and 7 bases from J; bases unmatched to any gene: 5. This chain's CDR3 is CSARGTGEAFF. DNA of the CDR3: TGCAGCGCCAGGGGGACAGGTGAAGCTTTCTTT.

The table lists this clonotype with many counts. V is TRBV7-9 and J is TRBJ1-1; 10 bases fit TRBD1. Germline CDR1 and CDR2: SEHNR and FQNEAQ (reference sequence). The CDR3 runs to 14 residues. Trimming at V came to 2 bases and at J to 10 bases, leaving 7 bases not matched to a gene. CDR3 sequence reads: CASSLRDRGRGAFF. In DNA form, the CDR3 reads TGTGCCAGCAGCTTACGAGACAGGGGGCGAGGAGCTTTCTTT.